A single sample is the source of the 27 T cell receptor beta chains below, sequenced in a study of T-cell memory formation after mild COVID-19. Via MiXCR, TCRdb re-called the 5' RACE reads, giving one row per CDR3 protein. The top ten hold around 23% of the sample, which has about 290,000 distinct CDR3 sequences, roughly 18% seen once. Source material: PBMCs or a T cell subset sorted from them (not recorded which). The receptors were sampled from a man aged 18 to 29 who had mild COVID-19 (a few samples of this study predate the infection). Cell type and time point are not known.

This clonotype was picked up a small number of times. The chain carries TRBV7-6 and TRBJ1-2; unclear D gene. The V end was cut by 5 bases, the J end by 0 bases, with 7 bases between. The CDR3 loop spans 13 amino acids. Germline V gives CDR1 SGHVS, CDR2 FNYEAQ. CDR3 amino acids: CASSPRPNYGYTF. CDR3 DNA: TGTGCCAGCAGCCCCCGTCCTAACTATGGCTACACCTTC.

This clonotype was counted a few times. This chain joins TRBV29-1 and TRBJ2-1; D tentatively fits TRBD1 or TRBD2 (5 bases each). Germline assignment: CDR1 SQVTM and CDR2 ANQGSEA. The length of the CDR3 is 14 residues. V was shortened by 6 bases and J by 4 bases, with 16 bases between the two germline ends. CDR3 DNA sequence: TGCAGCGTGGGGAGATTCGACAGATACAATGAGCAGTTCTTC. It yields the protein CSVGRFDRYNEQFF.

This chain uses TRBV6-5 with TRBJ1-4, with TRBD1 as a possible D gene (5 bases). CDR1 and CDR2 (germline): MNHEY, SVGAGI. The V gene lost 6 bases and the J gene lost 7 bases, with 15 bases spanning the gap. This CDR3 is built from 14 residues. The CDR3 region has the DNA TGTGCCAGCAGCCCGGGGGGTACGGCTGAAAAACTGTTTTTT. Translation: CASSPGGTAEKLFF.

This clonotype was detected many times. The CDR3 region has the DNA TGCGCCAGCAGCTTGGAATCTGGTAGGGGCTGGAACACCGGGGAGCTGTTTTTT. Amino acids: CASSLESGRGWNTGELFF. The V call is TRBV5-1, the J call TRBJ2-2, with D possibly being TRBD1 (5 bases). CDR3 length equals 18 residues. From germline, CDR1 is SGHRS and CDR2 YFSETQ. V lost 0 bases and J 1 base, leaving 16 bases between the germline ends.

This clonotype has a count of ten or more. The V and J genes are TRBV27 and TRBJ2-5; no firm D call. Per germline, CDR1 MNHEY and CDR2 SMNVEV (reference sequence). The germline V and J ends were trimmed by 5 bases and 4 bases, with 20 bases remaining between them. The CDR3 runs 16 residues. The CDR3 here is CASSPITFSLRETQYF. The CDR3 DNA follows: TGTGCCAGCAGTCCGATCACTTTCTCGTTGAGAGAGACCCAGTACTTC.

This clonotype appeared a few times. The CDR3 protein is CAMYTEEGGYTF. CDR3 nucleotide sequence: TGTGCCATGTATACGGAGGAGGGTGGCTACACCTTC. V usage is TRBV10-3 and J usage is TRBJ1-2, with no clear D. CDR1 and CDR2 from the germline V gene are ENHRY and SYGVKD. The V end was cut by 9 bases, the J end by 7 bases, with 15 bases between. The CDR3 runs to 12 residues.

This chain uses TRBV20-1 with TRBJ1-2; D perhaps matches TRBD1 (6 bases). CDR1 and CDR2 (germline): DFQATT, SNEGSKA (reference sequence). CDR3 size: 13 residues. With 5 bases removed from V and 0 bases from J, the gap between germline ends came to 10 bases. The CDR3 is CSARTVTNYGYTF. Here the CDR3 DNA reads TGCAGTGCTCGGACAGTAACTAACTATGGCTACACCTTC.

The V gene is TRBV27, the J gene TRBJ1-2; possibly TRBD1 for D (6 bases). Germline values: CDR1 MNHEY, CDR2 SMNVEV (reference sequence). Deletions cut 3 bases from V and 8 bases from J, with 13 bases between. The CDR3 sequence is 13 residues long. CDR3 nucleotide sequence: TGTGCCAGCAGTTTCACAACAGGGTCCGGCTACACCTTC. This sequence encodes CASSFTTGSGYTF.

This clonotype was counted between two and nine times. The V and J genes are TRBV29-1 and TRBJ1-1, with D perhaps TRBD1 (5 bases). V was pared by 6 bases and J by 7 bases, with 12 bases between. This CDR3 comprises 11 residues. CDR1 and CDR2 (germline): SQVTM, ANQGSEA. DNA for the CDR3: TGCAGCGTGGGACGGGGAGTTGAAGCTTTCTTT. The encoded protein is CSVGRGVEAFF.

This chain joins TRBV7-9 and TRBJ2-7; the D is unclear. CDR1 SEHNR and CDR2 FQNEAQ come from the germline V gene (reference sequence). V was pared by 5 bases and J by 6 bases, with 11 bases between. CDR3 length: 12 residues. CDR3 DNA: TGTGCCAGCAGCGACCTGTCGGGCGAGCAGTACTTC. As protein: CASSDLSGEQYF.

This clonotype occurred a few times. The CDR3 coding sequence is TGTGCCAGCATGCAAACAAGGGCGGGCACCGGGGAGCTGTTTTTT. Its protein is CASMQTRAGTGELFF. This chain uses TRBV21-1 with TRBJ2-2; no DNA check was done on the table's D call, TRBD1. TRBV21-1 counts as a pseudogene. This CDR3 has 15 residues.

The chain carries TRBV6-5 and TRBJ2-3, with a weak D call TRBD2 (5 bases). Germline V gives CDR1 MNHEY, CDR2 SVGAGI. The length of the CDR3 is 12 residues. V was pared by 11 bases and J by 1 base, with 10 bases between. The CDR3 region has the DNA TGTGCCTCCCGGGGTCGCACAGATACGCAGTATTTT. Its protein is CASRGRTDTQYF.

The sample holds one count of this clonotype. This chain joins TRBV4-2 and TRBJ1-1; the D is unclear. This CDR3 contains 15 residues. In germline, CDR1 is LGHNA, CDR2 YNFKEQ. V shed 2 bases and J shed 4 bases, with 14 bases lying between them. The CDR3 is CASSQPTESFTEAFF. CDR3 nucleotides: TGTGCCAGCAGCCAACCAACTGAGAGTTTCACTGAAGCTTTCTTT.

This clonotype was seen only a few times. V and J are TRBV7-9 and TRBJ2-7, with D uncertain. This CDR3 region has 15 residues. The germline gives CDR1 SEHNR, CDR2 FQNEAQ (reference sequence). The V gene lost 4 bases and the J gene lost 2 bases, with 15 bases spanning the gap. The CDR3 DNA reads TGTGCCAGCAGCTCAGTGGACCCTCTTCCCTACGAGCAGTACTTC. It specifies CASSSVDPLPYEQYF.

The rearrangement links TRBV4-1 to TRBJ2-7, with 10 bases lining up with TRBD2. Unmatched junction bases numbered 3, after V lost 4 bases and J lost 6 bases. CDR1 is MGHRA and CDR2 is YSYEKL in the germline V gene. The CDR3 is made up of 13 amino acids. The CDR3 spells CASSPIAGGEQYV. The DNA of the CDR3 is TGCGCCAGCAGCCCTATAGCGGGGGGCGAGCAGTACGTC.

This clonotype was picked up a small number of times. The V and J genes are TRBV5-1 and TRBJ2-3, with D unclear. Germline V gene sequence: CDR1 SGHRS, CDR2 YFSETQ. CDR3 length equals 17 residues. V was cut by 1 base and J by 2 bases, with 17 bases left in between. The DNA for the CDR3 is TGCGCCAGCAGCTTGTTCCCGACTCTAGGGTCCACAGATACGCAGTATTTT. Protein product: CASSLFPTLGSTDTQYF.

V usage is TRBV27 and J usage is TRBJ2-2; D gene uncertain. Germline lookup yields CDR1 MNHEY and CDR2 SMNVEV (reference sequence). This CDR3 region has 13 residues. V lost 4 bases to trimming and J lost 5 bases, with 8 bases between them. In DNA, the CDR3 is TGTGCCAGCAGTTATAGGGCTACCGGGGAGCTGTTTTTT. Its translation is CASSYRATGELFF.

The chain uses TRBV5-5 and TRBJ1-1, with a possible D match to TRBD1 (6 bases). In germline, CDR1 is SGHKS, CDR2 YYEKEE (reference sequence). The CDR3 consists of 16 residues. The germline V and J ends were trimmed by 1 base and 2 bases, with 15 bases remaining between them. For the CDR3, the DNA is TGTGCCAGCAGCTTGTCTCAGGGGCTGAGTAACACTGAAGCTTTCTTT. Its translation is CASSLSQGLSNTEAFF.

The chain combines TRBV7-9 with TRBJ2-7, with D hard to call. Between the trimmed V and J ends, which lost 5 bases and 6 bases, there was a span of 14 bases. The CDR3 contains 13 residues. Germline V lookup: CDR1 SEHNR, CDR2 FQNEAQ (reference sequence). This CDR3 reads CASSGSGRGEQYF. In nucleotides, the CDR3 is TGTGCCAGCAGCGGCAGTGGGCGCGGCGAGCAGTACTTC.

The gene calls are TRBV5-1 and TRBJ1-3; the match to TRBD1 covers 8 bases. The germline V gene encodes CDR1 SGHRS and CDR2 YFSETQ. Losses at the gene ends were 3 bases for V and 8 bases for J; bases not matched to a gene: 7. The CDR3 runs to 14 residues. The CDR3, as DNA: TGCGCCAGCAGCTCAGGACAGGGTAGAGACACCATATATTTT. Amino acid sequence: CASSSGQGRDTIYF.

The chain uses TRBV4-3 and TRBJ1-4; tentatively, D is TRBD1 (5 bases). V dropped 4 bases and J dropped 8 bases, with 8 bases sitting between them. Germline V gene data show CDR1 as LGHNA and CDR2 as YSLEER. The CDR3 covers 12 residues. The CDR3 DNA sequence: TGCGCCAGCAGCCGGGACGGAGAAAAACTGTTTTTT. This gives the protein CASSRDGEKLFF.

This sequence joins TRBV7-2 and TRBJ2-3; TRBD2 agrees at 7 bases. The CDR3 extends over 16 amino acids. CDR1 SGHTA and CDR2 FQGNSA come from the germline V gene. Trimming removed 1 base from V and 2 bases from J; junction bases left unmatched: 6. In DNA, the CDR3 is TGTGCCAGCAGCTTAGTTCCGCGGGGGAACACAGATACGCAGTATTTT. Encoded protein: CASSLVPRGNTDTQYF.

By share of the sample, this clonotype is medium-sized. The chain carries TRBV10-2 and TRBJ2-7, with D unresolved. This CDR3 comprises 13 residues. Germline V CDR1 and CDR2: WSHSY, SAAADI. V shed 6 bases and J shed 0 bases, with 9 bases lying between them. The CDR3 region is CASRPGDSYEQYF. CDR3 nucleotides: TGCGCCAGCAGGCCTGGGGACTCCTACGAGCAGTACTTC.

The chain employs TRBV12-3 or TRBV12-4 and TRBJ1-2; D is possibly TRBD1 (5 bases). CDR3 length: 16 residues. Deletions cut 3 bases from V and 2 bases from J, with 16 bases between. This chain's CDR3 is CASSFGAGFPNYGYTF. CDR3 nucleotide sequence: TGTGCCAGCAGTTTCGGGGCAGGGTTTCCCAACTATGGCTACACCTTC.

The J gene is TRBJ1-4, the V gene TRBV4-3; D is unclear. The CDR3 consists of 13 residues. CDR1 LGHNA and CDR2 YSLEER come from the germline V gene. Trimming took 0 bases from V and 10 from J, leaving 9 bases between them. This CDR3 reads CASSQDRAVKLFF. CDR3 DNA sequence: TGCGCCAGCAGCCAAGATCGAGCAGTAAAACTGTTTTTT.

This clonotype was seen more than once but under ten times. The J gene is TRBJ1-1, the V gene TRBV2; unclear D gene. The CDR3 is 13 residues long. The germline gives CDR1 SNHLY, CDR2 FYNNEI. Trimming left V 6 bases short and J 3 bases short, with 11 bases between. The CDR3 reads CASSARWDTEAFF. The CDR3 DNA follows: TGTGCCAGCAGCGCCCGATGGGACACTGAAGCTTTCTTT. The full variable domain, rest sourced from reference TRBV2 and TRBJ1-1, is EPEVTQTPSHQVTQMGQEVILRCVPISNHLYFYWYRQILGQKVEFLVSFYNNEISEKSEIFDDQFSVERPDGSNFTLKIRSTKLEDSAMYFCASSARWDTEAFFGQGTRLTVV.

This sequence joins TRBV7-2 and TRBJ2-7; tentative D call: TRBD1 (6 bases). The CDR3 is 13 residues long. CDR1 is SGHTA and CDR2 is FQGNSA in the germline V gene. Trimming left V 4 bases short and J 3 bases short, with 10 bases between. CDR3 protein: CASSYNRDYEQYV. The CDR3 DNA sequence: TGTGCCAGCAGCTACAACAGGGACTACGAGCAGTACGTC.